This T cell receptor (beta chain) originates from a study of blood T cells in healthy people across ages. Study-level information: Template switching picked up about one barcoded beta molecule for each two T cells.

The individuals who served as donors were healthy Caucasians living in Russia, aged about 6 to 95. Only a few counts were recorded for this clonotype. Its antigen is unidentified. Whole-study findings and limits: No conclusive comparison of naive versus antigen-experienced cells was possible with unsorted PBMCs.

The authors ran a second PCR of roughly 6 to 12 cycles using a sample-barcoded 5' primer and a J-beta primer mix. Each sample yielded at least 3 million CDR3-containing paired-end reads. MiXCR, run by TCRdb on the 5' RACE reads, gives a single entry per CDR3 protein. The data show about 1.4 million distinct CDR3 sequences, 59% seen once. Germline V gene data show CDR1 as MGHRA and CDR2 as YSYEKL. Trimming took 6 bases from V and 2 from J, leaving 13 bases between them. The CDR3 loop spans 14 amino acids. V is TRBV4-1 and J is TRBJ1-2; D perhaps matches TRBD1 (6 bases). The specimen was blood. The receptor's source is a man aged 18-30 years in good health. CDR3 protein: CASRNTRGNYGYTF. The CDR3 bases are TGCGCCAGCAGGAACACCAGGGGAAACTATGGCTACACCTTC.